This TCR beta chain comes out of a study of cytomegalovirus exposure and HLA in healthy donors. Points from the study as a whole: Several top significant clusters appeared, in a later analysis, to be linked to common viral pathogens. V- and J-gene trimming of TCR beta was linked (in a later analysis) to a missense DCLRE1C variant.

Trimming took 2 bases from V and 3 from J, leaving 8 bases between them. The CDR3 is 14 amino acids. CDR1 MNHNY and CDR2 SVGAGI come from the germline V gene (reference sequence). Comments on this clone: Its antigen is still unknown.

13 Jbeta primers and 60 Vbeta primers were used for the PCR. Clones were read by immunoSEQ multiplex PCR, and TCRdb kept only the in-frame ones, dropping some. This table has over 110,000 clones, roughly 80% appearing once. The rearrangement links TRBV6-6 to TRBJ1-5; no clear D gene. This TCR derives from a man aged 35 to 55 in good health and CMV-seronegative. Sequencing was done on a sample of PBMCs. Here the CDR3 DNA reads TGTGCCAGCAGTTACAGAGGCAACAATCAGCCCCAGCATTTT. Protein sequence: CASSYRGNNQPQHF.